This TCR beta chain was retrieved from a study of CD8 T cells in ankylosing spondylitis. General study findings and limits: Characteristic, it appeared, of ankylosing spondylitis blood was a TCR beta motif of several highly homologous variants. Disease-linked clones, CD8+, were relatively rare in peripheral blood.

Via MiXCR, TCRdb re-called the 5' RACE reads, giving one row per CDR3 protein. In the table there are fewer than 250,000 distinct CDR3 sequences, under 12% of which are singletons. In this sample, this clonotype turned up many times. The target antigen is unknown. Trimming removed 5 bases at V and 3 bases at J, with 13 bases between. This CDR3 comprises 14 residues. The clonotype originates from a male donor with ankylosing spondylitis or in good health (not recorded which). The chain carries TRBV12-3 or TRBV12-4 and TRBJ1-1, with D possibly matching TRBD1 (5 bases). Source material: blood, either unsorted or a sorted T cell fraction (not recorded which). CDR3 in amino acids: CASSPWAGDTEAFF. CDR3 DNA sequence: TGTGCCAGCAGTCCCTGGGCGGGGGACACTGAAGCTTTCTTT.